This T cell receptor beta chain was profiled in a study of blood T cells in healthy people across ages. Germline V CDR1 and CDR2: SEHNR, FQNEAQ (reference sequence). The CDR3 is 15 amino acids. The junction had 7 bases not matched to a gene; V was cut back by 3 bases and J by 6 bases. The table lists this clonotype with a few counts. Per sample, extraction of total RNA gave at least 6 micrograms in every case. Together with a sample-barcoded 5' primer, a J-beta primer mix was included in a second PCR lasting about 7 to 11 cycles. Tagging of each cDNA molecule was performed by a template-switch adaptor with 12 random nucleotides. Each CDR3 protein gets one entry after TCRdb re-called the 5' RACE reads with MiXCR. The repertoire consists of 550,000 to 800,000 distinct CDR3 sequences, with roughly 30% occurring once and the leading ten covering 15%.

The sequenced sample consisted of blood. This clonotype was obtained from a woman aged 80 or over in good health. The chain carries TRBV7-9 and TRBJ2-2; 7 positions agree with TRBD2. The CDR3 nucleotides are TGTGCCAGCAGCTTGGGAGGGACTACCGCCGGGGAGCTGTTTTTT. Translating it yields CASSLGGTTAGELFF.